The clone carrying this T cell receptor beta chain was recorded a few times. The sample comes from a study of blood T cells in healthy people across ages. The V and J ends lost 7 bases and 5 bases respectively, with 13 bases between them. In germline, CDR1 is DFQATT, CDR2 SNEGSKA (reference sequence). The CDR3 covers 12 residues. Through a sample-barcoded 5' primer and a J-beta primer mix, a second PCR was run for roughly 6 to 11 cycles. TCRdb re-called the 5' RACE reads with MiXCR, one entry per CDR3 protein. The table shows about 1.6 million distinct CDR3 sequences, with about 35% occurring only once.

The rearrangement uses TRBV20-1 and TRBJ2-3, with D perhaps matching TRBD2 (5 bases). This TCR derives from a young woman in good health. The sequenced material came from blood. For the CDR3, the DNA is TGCAGTGTTTGGACTGGCATAGATACGCAGTATTTT. Translating it yields CSVWTGIDTQYF.